The clone carrying this TCR beta chain appeared a few times. Its antigen remains unidentified. This sample was taken from a study of cytomegalovirus exposure and HLA in healthy donors. Turning to the study itself: The roughly 110 validation repertoires were produced on the same platform as the 550 to 700 repertoires of the first cohort. This was reported in a later analysis. Study outcomes and limitations: Overall, around 150 TCR beta chains were annotated as cytomegalovirus-associated. A later analysis found first-cohort TCR clusters tended to co-occur in the 90 to 150 validation repertoires. Most TCR sequences showed up rarely, but some public TCRs showed up in many donors.

J lost 5 bases, V lost 4 bases, and 8 bases had no gene match. This CDR3 spans 15 amino acids. Germline assignment: CDR1 MNHEY and CDR2 SMNVEV (reference sequence). Assay used: immunoSEQ multiplex PCR; TCRdb lists only in-frame clones, some missing. The table records some 98,000 clones, roughly 87% of them present only once. This TCR was recovered from a young woman in good health and CMV-seronegative. The specimen was PBMCs. V usage is TRBV27 and J usage is TRBJ2-7; 10 nucleotides align to TRBD1. In DNA, the CDR3 is TGTGCCAGCAGTTACAGGACAGGGGGTGATGACGAGCAGTACTTC. Translating gives CASSYRTGGDDEQYF.